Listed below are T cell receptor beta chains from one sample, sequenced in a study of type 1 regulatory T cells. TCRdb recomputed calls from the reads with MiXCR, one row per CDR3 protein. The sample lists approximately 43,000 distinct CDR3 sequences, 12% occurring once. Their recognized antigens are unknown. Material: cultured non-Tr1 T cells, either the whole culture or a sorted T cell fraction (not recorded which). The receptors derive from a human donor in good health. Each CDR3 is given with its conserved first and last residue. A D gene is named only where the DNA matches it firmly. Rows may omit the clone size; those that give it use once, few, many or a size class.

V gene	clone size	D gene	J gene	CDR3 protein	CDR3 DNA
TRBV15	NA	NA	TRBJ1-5	CATSRVRNSNQPQHF	TGTGCCACCAGCAGAGTCCGTAATAGCAATCAGCCCCAGCATTTT
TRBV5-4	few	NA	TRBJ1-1	CASSLQVGGTEAFF	TGTGCCAGCAGCTTACAGGTGGGAGGCACTGAAGCTTTCTTT
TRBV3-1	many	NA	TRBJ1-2	CASSQGLGKGYTF	TGTGCCAGCAGCCAAGGTCTAGGGAAGGGCTACACCTTC
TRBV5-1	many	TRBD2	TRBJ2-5	CASSTSGALGETQYF	TGCGCCAGCAGCACTAGCGGGGCCCTTGGGGAGACCCAGTACTTC
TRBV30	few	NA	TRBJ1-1	CAWTGVSNTEAFF	TGTGCCTGGACGGGAGTTTCGAACACTGAAGCTTTCTTT
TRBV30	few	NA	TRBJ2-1	CAWSVDANNEQFF	TGTGCCTGGAGTGTAGACGCCAACAATGAGCAGTTCTTC
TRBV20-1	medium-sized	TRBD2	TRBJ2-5	CRGTSGTVQYF	TGCAGAGGGACTAGCGGGACAGTCCAGTACTTC
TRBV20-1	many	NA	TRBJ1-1	CSARGMNAEAFF	TGCAGTGCTAGGGGTATGAACGCTGAAGCTTTCTTT
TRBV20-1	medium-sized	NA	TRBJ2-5	CSASSRVETQYF	TGCAGTGCTAGTTCCAGGGTTGAGACCCAGTACTTC
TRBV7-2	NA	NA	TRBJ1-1	CASSLGTTRNTEAFF	TGTGCCAGCAGCTTAGGGACAACCCGCAACACTGAAGCTTTCTTT
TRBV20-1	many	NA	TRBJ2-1	CSATDGIYNEQFF	TGCAGTGCGACAGACGGGATTTACAATGAGCAGTTCTTC
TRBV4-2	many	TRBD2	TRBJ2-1	CASSQVAGGVLNEQFF	TGTGCCAGCAGCCAAGTGGCGGGAGGGGTTCTCAATGAGCAGTTCTTC
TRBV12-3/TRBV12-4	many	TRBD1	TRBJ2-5	CASTPDEGQAAETQYF	TGTGCCAGCACCCCCGACGAAGGACAGGCCGCGGAGACCCAGTACTTC
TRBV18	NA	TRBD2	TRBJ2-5	CASSPTGGEETQYF	TGTGCCAGCTCACCAACGGGAGGGGAAGAGACCCAGTACTTC
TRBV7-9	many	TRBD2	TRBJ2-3	CASSLTSGRRTDTQYF	TGTGCCAGCAGCTTGACTAGCGGGAGACGCACAGATACGCAGTATTTT
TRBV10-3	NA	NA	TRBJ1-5	CAISDGPSNQPQHF	TGTGCCATCAGTGATGGGCCGTCCAATCAGCCCCAGCATTTT
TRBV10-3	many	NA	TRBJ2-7	CAISEAGSGWDEQYF	TGTGCCATCAGTGAAGCCGGGAGTGGGTGGGACGAGCAGTACTTC
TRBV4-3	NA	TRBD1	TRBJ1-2	CASSYTGQRITSGYTF	TGCGCCAGCAGCTACACGGGACAGCGAATTACAAGCGGCTACACCTTC
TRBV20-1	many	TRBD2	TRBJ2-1	CSAPPSGSSYNEQFF	TGCAGTGCTCCACCTAGCGGGAGCTCCTACAATGAGCAGTTCTTC
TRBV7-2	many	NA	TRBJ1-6	CASSLNRVPNSPLHF	TGTGCCAGCAGCTTAAACCGAGTGCCTAATTCACCCCTCCACTTT
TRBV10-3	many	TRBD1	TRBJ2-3	CAISRDRLPDTQYF	TGTGCCATCAGCCGGGACAGACTCCCAGATACGCAGTATTTT